This T cell receptor beta chain was retrieved from a study of T cell responses to AZD1222 COVID-19 vaccine. Study-level results: White British donors predominated, females outnumbered males, and clonal diversity was possibly underestimated. Nearly half of spike-specific TCRs reportedly target unmutated variant regions. Only a handful of AZD1222 recipients were seropositive at baseline.

The CDR3 spans 17 residues. CDR1 SGHDN and CDR2 FVKESK come from the germline V gene. The J segment lost 7 bases and the V segment lost 2 bases, leaving 17 bases of the junction unmatched. A word on this clone: The antigen remains undetermined.

Method: immunoSEQ multiplex PCR; TCRdb's copy keeps in-frame clones and lacks some. The table shows some 120,000 clones, with 90% to 95% occurring only once. The chain uses TRBV14 and TRBJ2-7; 7 nucleotides align to TRBD2. The sequenced sample was peripheral blood, obtained on day 0 of AZD1222 vaccination. The clonotype was recovered from an adult in good health. Written as DNA, the CDR3 is TGTGCCAGCAGCCAACGATCCCTTCGGGCGGGAGTGCGGGAGCAGTACTTC. As protein: CASSQRSLRAGVREQYF.